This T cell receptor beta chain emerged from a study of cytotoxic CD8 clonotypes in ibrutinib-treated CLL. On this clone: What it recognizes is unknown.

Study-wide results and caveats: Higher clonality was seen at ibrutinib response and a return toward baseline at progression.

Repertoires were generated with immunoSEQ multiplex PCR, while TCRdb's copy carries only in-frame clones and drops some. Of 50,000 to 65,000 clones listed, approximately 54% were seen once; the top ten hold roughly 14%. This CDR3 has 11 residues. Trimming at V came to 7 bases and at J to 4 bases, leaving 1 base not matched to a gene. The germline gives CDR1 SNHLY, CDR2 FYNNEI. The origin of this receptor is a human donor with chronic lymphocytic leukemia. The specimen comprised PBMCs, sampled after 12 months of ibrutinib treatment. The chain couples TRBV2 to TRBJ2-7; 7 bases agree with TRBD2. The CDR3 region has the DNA TGTGCCAGCATGGGGGGGTACGAGCAGTACTTC. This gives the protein CASMGGYEQYF.